The rows below give T cell receptor beta chains drawn from one sample of a study of identical twins. TCRdb re-called the 5' RACE reads with MiXCR, one entry per CDR3 protein. The sample includes roughly 260,000 distinct CDR3 sequences, around 7.6% of them seen just once. The sample also formed part of further work on yellow fever vaccine responses in identical twins.

Input material: CD8+ T cells sorted from blood. The receptors here all came from a young woman in good health. The CDR3 runs from the conserved cysteine through the conserved F or W. The order of the fields is V gene, clone size, J gene, D gene, CDR3 protein, CDR3 DNA. The D gene is left open where the match is weak. Size tells how often a clone was seen (once, few, many) or the class of an expanded clone, and some rows leave it out.

V: TRBV27; size: NA; J: TRBJ2-7; D: NA; CDR3: CASSYNKVSYEQYF; DNA: TGTGCCAGCAGTTATAATAAGGTCTCCTACGAGCAGTACTTC
V: TRBV5-1; size: few; J: TRBJ2-5; D: NA; CDR3: CASSLGGRTQETQYF; DNA: TGCGCCAGCAGCTTGGGGGGACGGACACAAGAGACCCAGTACTTC
V: TRBV11-1; size: few; J: TRBJ2-3; D: TRBD2; CDR3: CASSFPKGTSENTDTQYF; DNA: TGTGCCAGCAGTTTCCCCAAAGGTACTAGCGAGAACACAGATACGCAGTATTTT
V: TRBV9; size: many; J: TRBJ2-3; D: TRBD2; CDR3: CASSDSGRAPDTQYF; DNA: TGTGCCAGCAGCGATAGCGGGAGGGCCCCAGATACGCAGTATTTT
V: TRBV5-6; size: NA; J: TRBJ1-1; D: TRBD1; CDR3: CASSFGQGATEAFF; DNA: TGTGCCAGCAGCTTCGGCCAGGGGGCCACTGAAGCTTTCTTT
V: TRBV5-1; size: many; J: TRBJ2-1; D: NA; CDR3: CASSWDSENEQFF; DNA: TGCGCCAGCAGCTGGGACTCTGAGAATGAGCAGTTCTTC
V: TRBV2; size: few; J: TRBJ2-5; D: NA; CDR3: CASSDVYAGPQETQYF; DNA: TGTGCCAGCAGTGATGTGTACGCGGGACCACAAGAGACCCAGTACTTC
V: TRBV6-7; size: few; J: TRBJ2-6; D: NA; CDR3: CASSYPEGGTGANVLTF; DNA: TGTGCCAGCAGTTACCCCGAAGGAGGAACTGGGGCCAACGTCCTGACTTTC
V: TRBV13; size: NA; J: TRBJ2-4; D: NA; CDR3: CASSTALAKNIQYF; DNA: TGTGCCAGCAGTACAGCCCTAGCCAAAAACATTCAGTACTTC
V: TRBV18; size: NA; J: TRBJ2-2; D: TRBD1; CDR3: CASSPRQGNTGELFF; DNA: TGTGCCAGCTCACCACGACAGGGGAACACCGGGGAGCTGTTTTTT